The T cell receptor (beta chain) under discussion was sequenced for a study of vaccination and CD4 T cells after COVID-19. Germline V gene data show CDR1 as SGHRS and CDR2 as YFSETQ. The length of the CDR3 is 13 residues. V dropped 10 bases and J dropped 1 base, with 13 bases sitting between them. This clonotype has just one count. Its antigen is still unknown. Cultured CD4+ T cell DNA underwent sequencing with the Oncomine TCR Beta short-read assay. Each CDR3 protein is one row after TCRdb ran MiXCR on the PCR reads. The sample contains 10,000 to 15,000 distinct CDR3 sequences, about 50% of which appear only once. Indicated treatment: roughly ten-day PBMC culture with coronavirus spike peptide pools or control peptides (ViraFEST assay). PCR tests turned positive between March and December 2020, before US Alpha, Beta and Delta variants.

The V and J genes are TRBV5-1 and TRBJ2-3; tentatively, D is TRBD2 (6 bases). This TCR was recovered from a human donor who had recovered from COVID-19. Input material: CD4+ T cells from blood, cultured in vitro. CDR3 DNA sequence: TGCGCCTCCGGAGGGGAGGGCACAGATACGCAGTATTTT. Protein: CASGGEGTDTQYF. Drawing the rest from reference TRBV5-1 and TRBJ2-3, the complete variable domain is KAGVTQTPRYLIKTRGQQVTLSCSPISGHRSVSWYQQTPGQGLQFLFEYFSETQRNKGNFPGRFSGRQFSNSRSEMNVSTLELGDSALYLCASGGEGTDTQYFGPGTRLTVL.